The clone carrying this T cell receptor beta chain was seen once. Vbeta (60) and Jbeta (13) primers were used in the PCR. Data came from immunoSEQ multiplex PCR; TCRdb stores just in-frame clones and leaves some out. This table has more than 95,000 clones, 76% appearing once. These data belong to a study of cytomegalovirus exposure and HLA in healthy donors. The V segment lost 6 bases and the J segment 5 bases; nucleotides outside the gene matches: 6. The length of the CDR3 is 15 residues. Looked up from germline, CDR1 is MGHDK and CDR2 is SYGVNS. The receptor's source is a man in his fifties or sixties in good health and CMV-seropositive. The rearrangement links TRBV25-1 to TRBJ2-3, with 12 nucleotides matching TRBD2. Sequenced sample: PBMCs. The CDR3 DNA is TGTGCCAGCAGCCTCACTAGCGGGGGGAGAGATACGCAGTATTTT. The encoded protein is CASSLTSGGRDTQYF.